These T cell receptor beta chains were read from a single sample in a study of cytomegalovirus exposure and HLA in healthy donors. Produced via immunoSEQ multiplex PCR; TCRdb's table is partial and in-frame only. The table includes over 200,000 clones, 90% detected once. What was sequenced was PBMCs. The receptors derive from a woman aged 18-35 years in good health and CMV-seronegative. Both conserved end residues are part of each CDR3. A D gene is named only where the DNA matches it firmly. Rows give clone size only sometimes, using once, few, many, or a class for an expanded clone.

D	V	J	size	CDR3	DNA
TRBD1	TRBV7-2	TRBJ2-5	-	CASSPTGVGGETQYF	TGTGCCAGCAGCCCGACAGGGGTTGGTGGAGAGACCCAGTACTTC
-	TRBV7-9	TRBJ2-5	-	CASSLAGRETQYF	TGTGCCAGCAGTTTGGCAGGGAGGGAGACCCAGTACTTC
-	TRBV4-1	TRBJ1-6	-	CASSQGAGYNSPLHF	TGCGCCAGCAGCCAGGGTGCAGGTTATAATTCACCCCTCCACTTT
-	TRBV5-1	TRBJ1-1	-	CASSSDGRLAEAFF	TGCGCCAGCAGCTCCGATGGAAGGCTAGCTGAAGCTTTCTTT
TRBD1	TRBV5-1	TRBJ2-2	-	CASSETGETGELFF	TGCGCCAGCAGCGAGACAGGGGAGACCGGGGAGCTGTTTTTT
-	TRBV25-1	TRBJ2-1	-	CASSDLTGFGNEQFF	TGTGCCAGCAGTGATCTTACAGGGTTTGGCAATGAGCAGTTCTTC
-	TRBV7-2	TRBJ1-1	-	CASSFFDREAFF	TGTGCCAGCAGCTTTTTCGACAGAGAAGCTTTCTTT
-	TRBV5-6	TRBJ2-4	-	CASSLGGGNIQYF	TGTGCCAGCAGCTTGGGGGGAGGAAACATTCAGTACTTC
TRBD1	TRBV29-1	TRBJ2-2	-	CSVTKWTGFDTGELFF	TGCAGCGTCACCAAATGGACAGGGTTCGACACCGGGGAGCTGTTTTTT
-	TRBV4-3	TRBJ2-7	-	CASSQDTGSYEQYF	TGCGCCAGCAGCCAAGATACAGGCTCCTACGAGCAGTACTTC
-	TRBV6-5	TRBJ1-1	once	CASSQGLLFEAFF	TGTGCCAGCAGTCAGGGACTGCTTTTTGAAGCTTTCTTT
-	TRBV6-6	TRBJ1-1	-	CASSYSGEGTEAFF	TGTGCCAGCAGTTACTCCGGGGAGGGAACTGAAGCTTTCTTT
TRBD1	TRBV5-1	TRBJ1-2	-	CASSLAKGQDYGYTF	TGCGCCAGCAGCTTGGCCAAGGGACAGGACTATGGCTACACCTTC
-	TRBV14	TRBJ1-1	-	CASSQRGNTEAFF	TGTGCCAGCAGCCAACGGGGGAACACTGAAGCTTTCTTT
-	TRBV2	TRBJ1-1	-	CASRPGRGTEAFF	TGTGCCAGCAGACCAGGACGGGGAACTGAAGCTTTCTTT
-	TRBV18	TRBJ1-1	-	CASSPLGGTEAFF	TGTGCCAGCTCACCCCTCGGGGGTACTGAAGCTTTCTTT
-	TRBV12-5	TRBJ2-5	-	CASGSLDGETQYF	TGTGCTAGTGGTTCGCTCGACGGGGAGACCCAGTACTTC